A selection of T cell receptor beta chains follows, all from one sample in a study of blood T cell repertoires in COVID-19. Clones were read by immunoSEQ multiplex PCR, and TCRdb kept only the in-frame ones, dropping some. The sample has 180,000 or so clones, approximately 81% seen once; the top ten hold 15% to 20%. The sequenced material came from peripheral blood. These receptors all come from a person between 70 and 80 years old with COVID-19, enrolled during active disease. CDR3s include the opening cysteine and the closing phenylalanine or tryptophan. The D gene is left open where the match is weak. Size is stated for part of the rows, as once, few or many counts, or as a class when the clone is expanded.

TRBJ2-1 . . TRBV11-3 TGTGCCAGCAGCTTATATCCCTCGGGTGAGCAGTTCTTC CASSLYPSGEQFF
TRBJ2-5 . . TRBV7-2 TGTGCCAGCAGCTCCCCACGCCCAGGGTTCCAAGAGACCCAGTACTTC CASSSPRPGFQETQYF
TRBJ2-7 . . TRBV29-1 TGCAGCGTCGCCCTCGCGGACGAGCAGTACTTC CSVALADEQYF
TRBJ2-1 . TRBD1 TRBV7-2 TGTGCCAGCAGCACGTGGACAGGGGGTGAGCAGTTCTTC CASSTWTGGEQFF
TRBJ2-2 . . TRBV5-1 TGCGCCAGCAGCTATAGTGGGGGGATGAACACCGGGGAGCTGTTTTTT CASSYSGGMNTGELFF
TRBJ1-6 . TRBD1 TRBV3-1/TRBV3-2 TGTGCCAGCAGCCAAGCGGGGACAGTGAGACATAATTCACCCCTCCACTTT CASSQAGTVRHNSPLHF
TRBJ2-1 . . TRBV18 TGTGCCAGCTCACCACCGAACAGGGAAAATGAGCAGTTCTTC CASSPPNRENEQFF
TRBJ1-2 . . TRBV24-1 TGTGCCACCAGTGATGAGAGGGCCTTCTATGGCTACACCTTC CATSDERAFYGYTF
TRBJ2-7 . . TRBV7-3 TGTGCCAGCAGCTTTCACACCAGCTACGAGCAGTACTTC CASSFHTSYEQYF
TRBJ2-7 . . TRBV30 TGTGCCTGGAGTGCCCAGGTGAACGAGCAGTACTTC CAWSAQVNEQYF
TRBJ2-3 few . TRBV30 TGTGCCTTCCAAGGGGGAATTAGGGAAGATACGCAGTATTTT CAFQGGIREDTQYF
TRBJ1-4 . TRBD1 TRBV7-9 TGTGCCAGCAGCCCGACAGGGTCGTGGGCTGAAAAACTGTTTTTT CASSPTGSWAEKLFF
TRBJ1-6 once TRBD1 TRBV28 TGTGCCAGCAGTCCCCAGGGGGCAGGGTATAATTCACCCCTCCACTTT CASSPQGAGYNSPLHF
TRBJ2-2 . TRBD1 TRBV5-1 TGCGCCAGCAGCCCGGGACAGGTGAACACCGGGGAGCTGTTTTTT CASSPGQVNTGELFF
TRBJ1-5 . . TRBV19 TGTGCCAGTAAAACAGGGTTGGGCAATCAGCCCCAGCATTTT CASKTGLGNQPQHF
TRBJ2-6 . . TRBV3-1/TRBV3-2 TGTGCCAGCAGCCGCGTATCTGGGGCCAACGTCCTGACTTTC CASSRVSGANVLTF
TRBJ2-1 . . TRBV9 TGTGCCAGCAGCCCCGCCTACAATGAGCAGTTCTTC CASSPAYNEQFF
TRBJ1-2 . . TRBV7-9 TGTGCCAGCAGCCCCCGCAACAGGGCGGGCTACACCTTC CASSPRNRAGYTF
TRBJ1-2 . . TRBV9 TGTGCCAGCAACAGGAATGAGAACTATGGCTACACCTTC CASNRNENYGYTF
TRBJ2-1 . TRBD2 TRBV28 TGTGCCAGCAGAAGCGGGGGTACCTACAATGAGCAGTTCTTC CASRSGGTYNEQFF
TRBJ1-2 . . TRBV7-2 TGTGCCAGCAGCATGGGCCGGAACTATGGCTACACCTTC CASSMGRNYGYTF
TRBJ2-3 . TRBD1 TRBV30 TGTGCCTTTCCCAGGGCAGGGGGCCTTTTTCCAGATACGCAGTATTTT CAFPRAGGLFPDTQYF
TRBJ2-7 . TRBD2 TRBV3-1/TRBV3-2 TGTGCCAGCAGCCCACGACTAGCGGGGCTCTTCTACGAGCAGTACTTC CASSPRLAGLFYEQYF
TRBJ2-1 . . TRBV7-2 TGTGCCAGCAGCCTGGTGTCTAGCCCCCCTAATGAGCAGTTCTTC CASSLVSSPPNEQFF
TRBJ1-6 few TRBD1 TRBV7-8 TGTGCCAGCAGCCACAGACAGGGGTTTTCAAGCTCCTATAATTCACCCCTCCACTTT CASSHRQGFSSSYNSPLHF
TRBJ1-4 . TRBD1 TRBV18 TGTGCCAGCTCACAAAACAGGGGACCTAATGAAAAACTGTTTTTT CASSQNRGPNEKLFF
TRBJ2-7 . . TRBV5-1 TGCGCCAGCAGCTTGGGGCAGGTGGAAGGCGAGCAGTACTTC CASSLGQVEGEQYF
TRBJ1-3 . . TRBV6-5 TGTGCCAGCAGTTATAGTCCTGGAAACACCATATATTTT CASSYSPGNTIYF
TRBJ2-5 . . TRBV29-1 TGCAGCGCCAGGGGGGCTTTGGGGACCCAGTACTTC CSARGALGTQYF
TRBJ2-3 . . TRBV28 TGTGCCAGCAAAAACCAGGGTGGGGGAGGAGCGGATACGCAGTATTTT CASKNQGGGGADTQYF
TRBJ1-2 . . TRBV21-1 TGTGCCAGCAGCTCTCGGGACAGCTATGGCTACACCTTC CASSSRDSYGYTF
TRBJ2-1 few TRBD2 TRBV9 TGTGCCCTAGCGGGGGGCAATGAGCAGTTCTTC CALAGGNEQFF
TRBJ1-1 . TRBD1 TRBV28 TGTGCCAGCAGTTCCGGACAGGGTAACACTGAAGCTTTCTTT CASSSGQGNTEAFF
TRBJ2-3 . TRBD2 TRBV19 TGTGCCAGTAGTATAGGGGGCCAGCGGGGGGGCCCCGGCACAGATACGCAGTATTTT CASSIGGQRGGPGTDTQYF
TRBJ2-3 . TRBD1 TRBV3-1/TRBV3-2 TGTGCCAGCAGCCAAGACGGACAGGGGGAGTCCACAGATACGCAGTATTTT CASSQDGQGESTDTQYF
TRBJ2-1 . TRBD1 TRBV11-2 TGTGCCAGCAGCGCGCGACAGGGGGAATTCTCCTACAATGAGCAGTTCTTC CASSARQGEFSYNEQFF
TRBJ2-1 . . TRBV19 TGTGCCAGTAGTATAGACAGGGACAATGAGCAGTTCTTC CASSIDRDNEQFF
TRBJ1-2 . TRBD1 TRBV9 TGTGCCAGCAGCGTAGAAGGACAGGGGATAAGGAACTATGGCTACACCTTC CASSVEGQGIRNYGYTF
TRBJ1-3 . TRBD1 TRBV3-1/TRBV3-2 TGTGCCAGCAGCCGATTTGGGACAGGGGCTGCTGGGAACACCATATATTTT CASSRFGTGAAGNTIYF
TRBJ2-7 . . TRBV29-1 TGCAGCGTCGGTGGCAGGGGAAATTCCTACGAGCAGTACTTC CSVGGRGNSYEQYF
TRBJ1-5 . TRBD1 TRBV19 TGTGCCAGTAGTCACAGGCGGGCAGGGGGCGTTTTAAATCCCAGCAATCAGCCCCAGCATTTT CASSHRRAGGVLNPSNQPQHF
TRBJ2-3 . . TRBV5-8 TGTGCCAGCAGCAAGGGTGGGGCTGGCACAGATACGCAGTATTTT CASSKGGAGTDTQYF
TRBJ1-3 once . TRBV5-1 TGCGCCAGCAGCTTTATGCCAGGGTCTGGAAACACCATATATTTT CASSFMPGSGNTIYF